This passage covers 18 T cell receptor beta chains from one sample sequenced in a study of cytomegalovirus exposure and HLA in healthy donors. Sequencing was performed with immunoSEQ multiplex PCR; in TCRdb, only in-frame clones are kept and a portion is missing. The profile shows about 110,000 clones, 90% to 97% of them singletons. The specimen was PBMCs. The receptors were sampled from a woman aged 18 to 35 in good health and CMV-seronegative.

In its sample, this clone was seen once. The chain couples TRBV5-1 to TRBJ2-3, with 9 bases lining up with TRBD2. V gave up 5 bases and J gave up 2 bases; unmatched junction bases: 6. Germline lookup yields CDR1 SGHRS and CDR2 YFSETQ. The CDR3 totals 15 residues. The CDR3, as DNA: TGCGCCAGCAGGTCGGCTAGCGGGAACACAGATACGCAGTATTTT. This gives the protein CASRSASGNTDTQYF. The full variable domain, in which reference TRBV5-1 and TRBJ2-3 provide the parts outside the CDR3, is KAGVTQTPRYLIKTRGQQVTLSCSPISGHRSVSWYQQTPGQGLQFLFEYFSETQRNKGNFPGRFSGRQFSNSRSEMNVSTLELGDSALYLCASRSASGNTDTQYFGPGTRLTVL.

The chain uses TRBV5-4 and TRBJ2-7, with TRBD1 identical over 9 bases. The CDR3 extends over 16 amino acids. The J segment lost 6 bases and the V segment lost 0 bases, leaving 10 bases of the junction unmatched. From germline, CDR1 is SGHNT and CDR2 YYREEE (reference sequence). CDR3 nucleotide sequence: TGTGCCAGCAGCTTGGCGGGGACAGGGTCCCTTCGCGAGCAGTACTTC. Translation: CASSLAGTGSLREQYF.

This clone occurred once. The rearrangement links TRBV6-6 to TRBJ2-7; D remains ambiguous. Trimming removed 0 bases from V and 4 bases from J, with 7 bases in between. The CDR3 spans 13 residues. Germline CDR1 MNHNY, CDR2 SVGAGI (reference sequence). CDR3 protein: CASSYSGDYEQYF. The CDR3 bases are TGTGCCAGCAGTTACTCCGGTGATTACGAGCAGTACTTC.

This clone showed up just once. The rearrangement joins TRBV6-1 to TRBJ2-1; 7 bases line up with TRBD1. Germline CDR1 and CDR2: MNHNS and SASEGT. This CDR3 has 15 amino acids. V gave up 5 bases and J gave up 8 bases; unmatched junction bases: 12. CDR3 sequence reads: CASSPAGNRGYEQFF. CDR3 sequence (DNA): TGTGCCAGCAGTCCCGCCGGAAACAGGGGCTATGAGCAGTTCTTC.

The chain carries TRBV29-1 and TRBJ2-1, with TRBD1 matching 8 bases. V lost 4 bases to trimming and J lost 10 bases; unmatched junction nucleotides: 3. Germline CDR1 is SQVTM and CDR2 is ANQGSEA. This CDR3 comprises 11 residues. As DNA, the CDR3 is TGCAGCGTTGGGGACAGGTACGAGCAGTTCTTC. It translates to CSVGDRYEQFF.

The chain uses TRBV14 and TRBJ2-7; tentative D call: TRBD2 (5 bases). The V gene lost 3 bases and the J gene lost 3 bases, with 12 bases spanning the gap. Germline CDR1 is SGHDN and CDR2 is FVKESK. The CDR3 spans 14 residues. The CDR3 reads CASSQVGLIYEQYF. The CDR3 nucleotides are TGTGCCAGCAGCCAGGTTGGACTGATCTACGAGCAGTACTTC.

The chain is built from TRBV27 and TRBJ2-7, with D perhaps TRBD2 (6 bases). The CDR3 sequence is 15 residues long. Trimming cost V 1 base and J 5 bases, with 15 bases left between them. CDR1 and CDR2 (germline): MNHEY, SMNVEV (reference sequence). The CDR3 region has the DNA TGTGCCAGCAGTTTATTTTGGGGACTGAAGGACGAGCAGTACTTC. Translated, it gives CASSLFWGLKDEQYF.

This chain uses TRBV2 with TRBJ2-4; D perhaps matches TRBD1 (5 bases). Per the germline V gene, CDR1 is SNHLY and CDR2 is FYNNEI. The CDR3 is 16 residues long. Trimming stripped 7 bases from V and 4 bases from J, with 20 bases between. CDR3 amino acids: CASTQTTGPRKNIQYF. The CDR3 region has the DNA TGTGCCAGCACCCAGACCACAGGACCCCGAAAAAACATTCAGTACTTC.

This rearrangement joins TRBV19 to TRBJ1-1; D possibly corresponds to TRBD1 (6 bases). The germline V gene has CDR1 LNHDA and CDR2 SQIVND (reference sequence). The V and J ends lost 1 base and 1 base respectively, with 10 bases between them. This CDR3 has 15 amino acids. CDR3 nucleotide sequence: TGTGCCAGTAGTATAGGTCAAGGGGGGAACACTGAAGCTTTCTTT. It yields the protein CASSIGQGGNTEAFF. The variable domain in full, completed from reference TRBV19 and TRBJ1-1, reads DGGITQSPKYLFRKEGQNVTLSCEQNLNHDAMYWYRQDPGQGLRLIYYSQIVNDFQKGDIAEGYSVSREKKESFPLTVTSAQKNPTAFYLCASSIGQGGNTEAFFGQGTRLTVV.

CDR3 DNA: TGTGCCAGCAGCTTTGACAGGCACCATGGCTACACCTTC. This sequence encodes CASSFDRHHGYTF. The chain has TRBV6-5 and TRBJ1-2; tentatively, D is TRBD1 (6 bases). The germline V gene has CDR1 MNHEY and CDR2 SVGAGI. This CDR3 is built from 13 residues. The germline V and J ends were trimmed by 6 bases and 6 bases, with 14 bases remaining between them.

This chain joins TRBV19 and TRBJ2-3; TRBD2 matches at 11 bases. The CDR3 has 16 amino acids. CDR1 LNHDA and CDR2 SQIVND come from the germline V gene (reference sequence). V shed 9 bases, J shed 0 bases, and the junction held 8 bases outside the gene matches. This CDR3 reads CASTLLAGASTDTQYF. The CDR3 bases are TGTGCCAGCACACTACTAGCGGGGGCCAGCACAGATACGCAGTATTTT.

This sequence joins TRBV13 and TRBJ1-4; the D is unclear. Germline V CDR1 and CDR2: PRHDT, FYEKMQ (reference sequence). The CDR3 is 14 residues long. V was clipped by 0 bases and J by 2 bases, with 4 bases between them. The CDR3 nucleotides read TGTGCCAGCAGCTTAGGGTCTACTAATGAAAAACTGTTTTTT. This codes for CASSLGSTNEKLFF.

The V call is TRBV7-2, the J call TRBJ2-1; 8 nucleotides line up with TRBD2. CDR1 SGHTA and CDR2 FQGNSA come from the germline V gene. V trimming: 4 bases; J trimming: 6 bases; junction bases outside the gene matches: 8. The CDR3 consists of 15 residues. CDR3 protein: CASSSYSGTTNEQFF. CDR3 nucleotide sequence: TGTGCCAGCAGCTCTTATAGCGGGACAACCAATGAGCAGTTCTTC.

V gene TRBV27 combines with J gene TRBJ1-5; no definite D call. The CDR3 length is 13 residues. CDR1 is MNHEY and CDR2 is SMNVEV in the germline V gene (reference sequence). V was clipped by 3 bases and J by 7 bases, with 10 bases between them. The CDR3 bases are TGTGCCAGCAGTTTCGGGGAAGGCCAGCCCCAGCATTTT. It encodes CASSFGEGQPQHF.

J is TRBJ1-5 and V is TRBV7-3, with D uncertain. The CDR3 runs to 16 residues. Trimming shortened V by 3 bases and J by 0 bases, and 12 bases separated the two germline ends. Per the germline V gene, CDR1 is SGHTA and CDR2 is FQGTGA. The CDR3 DNA is TGTGCCAGCAGCTTCTCGGGAGAAATTAGCAATCAGCCCCAGCATTTT. It is translated as CASSFSGEISNQPQHF.

The gene calls are TRBV7-6 and TRBJ2-3, with TRBD2 matching 11 bases. CDR3 length: 16 amino acids. Germline trimming cut 2 bases from V and 5 bases from J; bases unmatched to any gene: 6. CDR1 SGHVS and CDR2 FNYEAQ come from the germline V gene. The CDR3 sequence is CASSLIAGGLVDTQYF. The CDR3 DNA sequence: TGTGCCAGCAGCTTAATAGCGGGGGGGCTGGTAGATACGCAGTATTTT.

The chain joins TRBV10-3 to TRBJ2-2, with TRBD1 identical over 9 bases. Germline loops: CDR1 ENHRY, CDR2 SYGVKD. This CDR3 is 16 amino acids long. J gave up 5 bases and V 2 bases, and 6 bases lay outside the gene matches. CDR3 bases: TGTGCCATCAGTGAGCTACAGGGGGCATATACCGGGGAGCTGTTTTTT. This sequence encodes CAISELQGAYTGELFF.

This rearrangement joins TRBV28 to TRBJ2-7; possible D gene TRBD1, 5 bases. This CDR3 contains 14 residues. Trimming shortened V by 3 bases and J by 6 bases, and 15 bases separated the two germline ends. The germline CDR1 and CDR2 sequences are MDHEN and SYDVKM. The DNA of the CDR3 is TGTGCCAGCAGTTTCCCAGGGTCCGGCCTCGAGCAGTACTTC. Protein sequence: CASSFPGSGLEQYF.